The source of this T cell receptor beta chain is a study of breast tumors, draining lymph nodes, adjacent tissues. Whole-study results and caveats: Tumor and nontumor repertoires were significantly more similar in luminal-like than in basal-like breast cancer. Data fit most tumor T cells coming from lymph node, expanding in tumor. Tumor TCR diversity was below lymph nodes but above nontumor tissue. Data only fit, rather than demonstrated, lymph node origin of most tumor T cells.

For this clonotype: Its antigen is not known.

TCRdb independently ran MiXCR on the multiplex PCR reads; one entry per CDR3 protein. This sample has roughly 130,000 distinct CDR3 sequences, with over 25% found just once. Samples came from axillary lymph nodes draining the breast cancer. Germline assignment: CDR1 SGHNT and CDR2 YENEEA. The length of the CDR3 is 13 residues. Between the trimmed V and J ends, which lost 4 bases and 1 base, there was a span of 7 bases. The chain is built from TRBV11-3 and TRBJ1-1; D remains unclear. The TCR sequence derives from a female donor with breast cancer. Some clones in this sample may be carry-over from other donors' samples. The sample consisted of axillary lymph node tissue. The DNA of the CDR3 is TGTGCCAGCAGCTCTTCACCGAACACTGAAGCTTTCTTT. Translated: CASSSSPNTEAFF.